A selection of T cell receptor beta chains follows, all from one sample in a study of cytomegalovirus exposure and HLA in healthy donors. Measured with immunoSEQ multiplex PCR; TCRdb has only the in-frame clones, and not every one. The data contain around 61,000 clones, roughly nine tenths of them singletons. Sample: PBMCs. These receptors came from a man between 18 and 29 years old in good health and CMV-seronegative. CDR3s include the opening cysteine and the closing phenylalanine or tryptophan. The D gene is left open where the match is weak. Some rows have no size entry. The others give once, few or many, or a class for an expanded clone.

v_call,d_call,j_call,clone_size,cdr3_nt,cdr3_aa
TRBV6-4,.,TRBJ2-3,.,TGTGCCAGCAGTGACTCTTCGTCCGGCACAGATACGCAGTATTTT,CASSDSSSGTDTQYF
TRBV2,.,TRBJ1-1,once,TGTGCCAGCACCGGGACACCCTCAGAAGCTTTCTTT,CASTGTPSEAFF
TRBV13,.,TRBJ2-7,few,TGTGCCAGCAGCTTAGGGACGAGGAGCTCCTACGAGCAGTACTTC,CASSLGTRSSYEQYF
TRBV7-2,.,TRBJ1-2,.,TGTGCCAGCAGCTTAACAGGGCCGGGGGGCTACACCTTC,CASSLTGPGGYTF
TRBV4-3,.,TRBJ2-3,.,TGCGCCAGCAGCCAAGAGGGGGCAATAGATACGCAGTATTTT,CASSQEGAIDTQYF
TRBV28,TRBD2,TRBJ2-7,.,TGTGCCAGCAGTTTATTTGCGGGAGCAAAGGCCTACGAGCAGTACTTC,CASSLFAGAKAYEQYF
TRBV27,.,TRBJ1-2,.,TGTGCCAGCAAAATCACAGGAGGGAGCTATGGCTACACCTTC,CASKITGGSYGYTF
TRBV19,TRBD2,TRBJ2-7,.,TGTGCCAGTGCGTCTAGCGGGAGCAGCTCCTACGAGCAGTACTTC,CASASSGSSSYEQYF
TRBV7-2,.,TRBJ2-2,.,TGTGCCAGCAGCTTAGATCTAGCGGAGCTGTTTTTT,CASSLDLAELFF
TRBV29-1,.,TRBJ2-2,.,TGCAGCGTTGACGGAGGGAACACCGGGGAGCTGTTTTTT,CSVDGGNTGELFF
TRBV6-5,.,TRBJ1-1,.,TGTGCCAGCAGTCGTCTTATAACAGATGAAGCTTTCTTT,CASSRLITDEAFF
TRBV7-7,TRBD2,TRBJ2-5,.,TGTGCTAGCAGTCTCGGGAGGGCGGAGACCCAGTACTTC,CASSLGRAETQYF
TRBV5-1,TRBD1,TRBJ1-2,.,TGCGCCAGCAGCTGGGGGACAGGGGTCGAGGGCTATGGCTACACCTTC,CASSWGTGVEGYGYTF
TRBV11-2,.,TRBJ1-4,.,TGTGCCAGCAGCACATCCAGGGGATCGGGTGAAAAACTGTTTTTT,CASSTSRGSGEKLFF
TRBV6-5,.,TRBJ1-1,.,TGTGCCAGCAGTTACTCGTTGAGGGGGACTGAAGCTTTCTTT,CASSYSLRGTEAFF
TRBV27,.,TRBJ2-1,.,TGTGCCAGCAGTGCCGGGTACTCCTACAATGAGCAGTTCTTC,CASSAGYSYNEQFF
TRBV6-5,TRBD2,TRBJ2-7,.,TGTGCCAGCAGCGGTTGGACTAGCGGGAGGGACGAGCAGTACTTC,CASSGWTSGRDEQYF
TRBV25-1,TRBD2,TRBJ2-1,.,TGTGCCAGCAGTGGGACGACTAGCGGGAACGTGCAGTTCTTC,CASSGTTSGNVQFF
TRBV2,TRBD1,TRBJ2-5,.,TGTGCCAGCAGTCGACAGGGCCCGGTTAAGACCCAGTACTTC,CASSRQGPVKTQYF
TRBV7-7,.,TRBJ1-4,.,TGTGCTAGCAGCCCCACGGGGGCAACTAATGAAAAACTGTTTTTT,CASSPTGATNEKLFF